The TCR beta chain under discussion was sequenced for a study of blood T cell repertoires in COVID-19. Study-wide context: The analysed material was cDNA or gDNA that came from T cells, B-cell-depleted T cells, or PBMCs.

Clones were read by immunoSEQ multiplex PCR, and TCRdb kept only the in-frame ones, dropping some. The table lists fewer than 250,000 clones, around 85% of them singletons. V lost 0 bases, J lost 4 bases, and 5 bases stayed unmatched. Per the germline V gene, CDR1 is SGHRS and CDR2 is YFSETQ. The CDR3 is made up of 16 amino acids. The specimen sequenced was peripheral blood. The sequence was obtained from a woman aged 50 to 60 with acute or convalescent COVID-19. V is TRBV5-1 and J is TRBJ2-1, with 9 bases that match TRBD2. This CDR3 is CASSLVAGGLYNEQFF. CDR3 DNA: TGCGCCAGCAGCTTGGTTGCGGGGGGGCTTTACAATGAGCAGTTCTTC.